Below are 32 T cell receptor beta chains sequenced from a single sample in a study of radiation and T cells in renal cell carcinoma. The time point: blood 4 weeks post-SBRT, at nephrectomy. Treatment here: 15 Gy SBRT to primary tumor, nephrectomy 4 weeks later. Profiled with immunoSEQ multiplex PCR; TCRdb holds only in-frame clones, not every one. Of about 43,000 clones detected, about 82% appear once; the ten largest clones hold about 30%. The starting material was blood, obtained from a patient whose treatment included radiotherapy and nephrectomy. These receptors were obtained from a woman aged 70-85 years with renal cell carcinoma.

The chain employs TRBV7-2 and TRBJ1-1; D gene uncertain. Germline V CDR1 and CDR2: SGHTA, FQGNSA. Trimming shortened V by 6 bases and J by 0 bases, and 11 bases separated the two germline ends. The CDR3 is made up of 14 amino acids. In nucleotides, the CDR3 is TGTGCCAGCAGGCCCAGCCAGGTGAACACTGAAGCTTTCTTT. Encoded protein: CASRPSQVNTEAFF.

J is TRBJ1-2 and V is TRBV19, with 7 bases that match TRBD1. The CDR3 extends over 14 amino acids. V shed 6 bases, J shed 7 bases, and the junction held 11 bases outside the gene matches. The germline gives CDR1 LNHDA, CDR2 SQIVND (reference sequence). DNA of the CDR3: TGTGCCAGTAGGCCGGGACAGACCTCCCGTGGCTACACCTTC. Amino acids: CASRPGQTSRGYTF.

V and J are TRBV19 and TRBJ2-1; either TRBD1 or TRBD2 may supply D (5 bases each). The CDR3 has 13 residues. V was clipped by 3 bases and J by 8 bases, with 11 bases between them. Germline CDR1 is LNHDA and CDR2 is SQIVND (reference sequence). The CDR3 protein is CASSMRGTHEQFF. In nucleotides, the CDR3 is TGTGCCAGTAGTATGCGTGGGACCCATGAGCAGTTCTTC.

The chain employs TRBV2 and TRBJ2-5; D not certain. This CDR3 contains 10 residues. Germline V gene lookup returns CDR1 SNHLY and CDR2 FYNNEI. V dropped 8 bases and J dropped 5 bases, with 6 bases sitting between them. The CDR3 DNA reads TGTGCCAGCTCCACCGAGACCCAGTACTTC. Encoded protein: CASSTETQYF.

This clone has only a few counts. The V and J genes are TRBV10-3 and TRBJ2-1, with 10 bases matching TRBD1. The length of the CDR3 is 15 residues. Losses at the gene ends were 3 bases for V and 8 bases for J; bases not matched to a gene: 7. The germline V gene encodes CDR1 ENHRY and CDR2 SYGVKD. CDR3 amino acids: CAISDATGGGDEQFF. The CDR3 nucleotides read TGTGCCATCAGTGATGCGACAGGGGGCGGGGATGAGCAGTTCTTC.

The rearrangement uses TRBV9 and TRBJ2-5, with 10 nucleotides matching TRBD2. CDR3 length equals 16 residues. The trim removed 3 bases at V and 4 bases at J, leaving 9 bases unmatched. CDR1 and CDR2 from the germline V gene are SGDLS and YYNGEE. CDR3 amino acids: CASSADGLAVRETQYF. Written as DNA, the CDR3 is TGTGCCAGCAGCGCCGACGGACTAGCGGTCCGAGAGACCCAGTACTTC.

The chain has TRBV6-6 and TRBJ1-2; D is possibly TRBD1 (6 bases). Looked up from germline, CDR1 is MNHNY and CDR2 is SVGAGI (reference sequence). Trimming stripped 6 bases from V and 8 bases from J, with 10 bases between. This CDR3 has 11 amino acids. The CDR3 DNA reads TGTGCCAGCAGACAGGGATGGGGCTACACCTTC. Protein sequence: CASRQGWGYTF.

This chain connects TRBV7-9 to TRBJ2-1, with D possibly TRBD1 on 6 matching bases. The CDR3 has 13 amino acids. Germline V gene lookup returns CDR1 SEHNR and CDR2 FQNEAQ (reference sequence). The V and J ends lost 5 bases and 4 bases respectively, with 9 bases between them. The CDR3 sequence: CASSRGHYNEQFF. CDR3 nucleotides: TGTGCCAGCAGCAGGGGACATTACAATGAGCAGTTCTTC.

This chain links TRBV4-2 with TRBJ1-1, with a weak D call TRBD1 (5 bases). The germline V gene has CDR1 LGHNA and CDR2 YNFKEQ. V was trimmed by 0 bases and J by 1 base, leaving 6 bases between them. The CDR3 runs to 14 residues. CDR3 sequence reads: CASSQDRANTEAFF. CDR3 sequence (DNA): TGTGCCAGCAGCCAAGACAGGGCGAACACTGAAGCTTTCTTT.

The CDR3 region has the DNA TGTGCCAGCGCCCGACAGAACACGGAGACCCAGTACTTC. Protein sequence: CASARQNTETQYF. The chain recombines TRBV9 with TRBJ2-5; TRBD1 is a possible D gene (5 bases). Trimming stripped 7 bases from V and 5 bases from J, with 15 bases between. The length of the CDR3 is 13 residues. Germline V CDR1 and CDR2: SGDLS, YYNGEE.

This chain uses TRBV18 with TRBJ2-3, with D hard to call. Germline CDR1 and CDR2: KGHSH and LQKENI. V lost 2 bases and J 4 bases, leaving 7 bases between the germline ends. The CDR3 is 13 residues long. The CDR3 nucleotides read TGTGCCAGCTCACCATCGCCTTCAGATACGCAGTATTTT. Translated, it gives CASSPSPSDTQYF.

This chain links TRBV9 with TRBJ2-7; D gene unclear. Trimming shortened V by 3 bases and J by 0 bases, and 19 bases separated the two germline ends. CDR1 is SGDLS and CDR2 is YYNGEE in the germline V gene. The CDR3 runs 17 residues. CDR3 DNA: TGTGCCAGCAGCGCCCGGTGGGTGGATCGACACTCCTACGAGCAGTACTTC. It is translated as CASSARWVDRHSYEQYF.

The chain is built from TRBV11-2 and TRBJ2-3, with 10 bases that match TRBD2. Germline CDR1 SGHAT, CDR2 FQNNGV. This CDR3 is 16 amino acids long. The J segment lost 5 bases and the V segment lost 5 bases, leaving 10 bases of the junction unmatched. The CDR3 DNA follows: TGTGCCAGCAGCCCCTCCCCTAGCGGGGGTAAAGATACGCAGTATTTT. It codes for CASSPSPSGGKDTQYF.

The V call is TRBV5-1, the J call TRBJ2-7; D unresolved. Trimming cost V 0 bases and J 1 base, with 8 bases left between them. The CDR3 length is 14 residues. The germline CDR1 and CDR2 sequences are SGHRS and YFSETQ. The CDR3 sequence is CASSLGPGSYEQYF. The CDR3 DNA reads as TGCGCCAGCAGCTTGGGACCGGGTTCCTACGAGCAGTACTTC. Complete variable domain (other parts from reference TRBV5-1 and TRBJ2-7): KAGVTQTPRYLIKTRGQQVTLSCSPISGHRSVSWYQQTPGQGLQFLFEYFSETQRNKGNFPGRFSGRQFSNSRSEMNVSTLELGDSALYLCASSLGPGSYEQYFGPGTRLTVT.

This chain joins TRBV29-1 and TRBJ2-1, with 10 bases identical to TRBD2. This CDR3 is 13 amino acids long. Per the germline V gene, CDR1 is SQVTM and CDR2 is ANQGSEA. After removal of 3 bases from V and 6 bases from J, the junction contained 2 bases not matched to a gene. The CDR3 loop reads CSVDTSGANEQFF. DNA for the CDR3: TGCAGCGTTGATACTAGCGGGGCCAATGAGCAGTTCTTC.

In its sample, this clone was seen a few times. The CDR3 nucleotides are TGTGCCAGCAGCCCAGGTCAAGAGACCCAGTACTTC. Amino acids: CASSPGQETQYF. This sequence joins TRBV9 and TRBJ2-5; no definite D call. The CDR3 has 12 residues. Trimming pared 4 bases from V and 2 bases from J, leaving 6 bases between. CDR1 and CDR2 from the germline V gene are SGDLS and YYNGEE.

The chain uses TRBV19 and TRBJ2-1, with 9 nucleotides matching TRBD2. This CDR3 region has 13 residues. Unmatched junction bases numbered 6, after V lost 7 bases and J lost 8 bases. CDR1 is LNHDA, CDR2 SQIVND, per germline (reference sequence). The CDR3 here is CASKASGVHEQFF. The DNA of the CDR3 is TGTGCCAGTAAGGCTAGCGGGGTGCATGAGCAGTTCTTC.

The chain recombines TRBV4-2 with TRBJ2-3, with a weak D call TRBD2 (5 bases). V lost 0 bases and J lost 3, with 7 bases in between. The V gene's germline CDR1 is LGHNA and CDR2 YNFKEQ. This CDR3 has 14 residues. DNA for the CDR3: TGTGCCAGCAGCCAAGAACCGGGAACAGATACGCAGTATTTT. Encoded protein: CASSQEPGTDTQYF.

The CDR3 loop reads CASSSGGTGTYEQYF. The DNA of the CDR3 is TGTGCCAGTAGTTCAGGAGGGACAGGGACCTACGAGCAGTACTTC. The rearrangement uses TRBV19 and TRBJ2-7, with 9 bases identical to TRBD1. Germline V gene lookup returns CDR1 LNHDA and CDR2 SQIVND (reference sequence). The V segment lost 5 bases and the J segment 2 bases; nucleotides outside the gene matches: 7. The CDR3 sequence is 15 residues long.

The chain combines TRBV7-6 with TRBJ1-5; D gene unclear. Germline CDR1 reads SGHVS; CDR2 reads FNYEAQ. There are 15 residues in the CDR3. Between the trimmed V and J ends, which lost 1 base and 6 bases, there was a span of 13 bases. The CDR3 DNA is TGTGCCAGCAGCTTAGGTGACAAGCTGACTCAGCCCCAGCATTTT. Protein product: CASSLGDKLTQPQHF.

The chain joins TRBV25-1 to TRBJ2-5; TRBD2 matches at 7 bases. Germline V gene sequence: CDR1 MGHDK, CDR2 SYGVNS. This CDR3 has 13 residues. With V trimmed by 7 bases and J by 1 base, 3 bases remained unmatched. DNA of the CDR3: TGTGCCAGCACCAGCGGGGTCCAAGAGACCCAGTACTTC. Its translation: CASTSGVQETQYF.

The gene calls are TRBV5-6 and TRBJ1-3; D gene unclear. CDR1 is SGHDT and CDR2 is YYEEEE in the germline V gene. The V gene lost 4 bases and the J gene lost 1 base, with 9 bases spanning the gap. The CDR3 runs 14 residues. The CDR3 nucleotides read TGTGCCAGCAGCCTATTTGGGTCTGGAAACACCATATATTTT. As protein: CASSLFGSGNTIYF. Supplemented by reference TRBV5-6 and TRBJ1-3, the full variable domain reads DAGVTQSPTHLIKTRGQQVTLRCSPKSGHDTVSWYQQALGQGPQFIFQYYEEEERQRGNFPDRFSGHQFPNYSSELNVNALLLGDSALYLCASSLFGSGNTIYFGEGSWLTVV.

The chain links TRBV25-1 to TRBJ1-2, with 9 bases identical to TRBD1. The CDR3 totals 16 residues. CDR1 is MGHDK, CDR2 SYGVNS, per germline. The V segment lost 8 bases and the J segment 4 bases; nucleotides outside the gene matches: 14. CDR3 residues: CASGAGTGFTFYGYTF. The CDR3 region has the DNA TGTGCCAGCGGCGCCGGGACAGGGTTTACTTTCTATGGCTACACCTTC.

The V gene is TRBV9, the J gene TRBJ1-1; D remains ambiguous. CDR1 is SGDLS, CDR2 YYNGEE, per germline. V was trimmed by 3 bases and J by 1 base, leaving 13 bases between them. This CDR3 comprises 15 residues. The CDR3 DNA sequence: TGTGCCAGCAGCGGCCCGACGACCGGGAACACTGAAGCTTTCTTT. Encoded protein: CASSGPTTGNTEAFF.

The chain links TRBV2 to TRBJ1-1, with a possible D match to TRBD1 (6 bases). Trimming took off 6 bases at V and 6 bases at J, with 14 bases between the two ends. The CDR3 consists of 13 residues. Germline assignment: CDR1 SNHLY and CDR2 FYNNEI. The CDR3 DNA reads as TGTGCCAGCAGGGGTACAGGGATCGCTGAAGCTTTCTTT. Its translation: CASRGTGIAEAFF.

Only a few counts were recorded for this clone. V usage is TRBV5-4 and J usage is TRBJ1-1; D is unclear. V lost 3 bases to trimming and J lost 1 base, with 13 bases between them. Germline lookup yields CDR1 SGHNT and CDR2 YYREEE (reference sequence). The CDR3 contains 15 residues. CDR3 nucleotide sequence: TGTGCCAGCAGCTGGGAGTTGAGACAGAACACTGAAGCTTTCTTT. Translated: CASSWELRQNTEAFF.

This sequence joins TRBV19 and TRBJ2-7; TRBD1 agrees at 8 bases. Germline-derived CDR1 and CDR2 are LNHDA and SQIVND (reference sequence). CDR3 length equals 13 residues. The junction had 8 bases not matched to a gene; V was cut back by 9 bases and J by 4 bases. For the CDR3, the DNA is TGTGCCAGCACGATGACAGGGGAGTACGAGCAGTACTTC. This codes for CASTMTGEYEQYF. Variable domain in full (rest from reference TRBV19 and TRBJ2-7): DGGITQSPKYLFRKEGQNVTLSCEQNLNHDAMYWYRQDPGQGLRLIYYSQIVNDFQKGDIAEGYSVSREKKESFPLTVTSAQKNPTAFYLCASTMTGEYEQYFGPGTRLTVT.

This chain joins TRBV19 and TRBJ1-1; a weak D match, TRBD1 (5 bases). Germline V gene data show CDR1 as LNHDA and CDR2 as SQIVND (reference sequence). V lost 5 bases to trimming and J lost 0 bases, with 16 bases between them. This CDR3 region has 16 residues. The CDR3 is CASSSPRDFMNTEAFF. In DNA form, the CDR3 reads TGTGCCAGTAGTTCTCCCAGGGACTTTATGAACACTGAAGCTTTCTTT.

This CDR3 is CASSSQTGAGGELFF. CDR3 in DNA: TGCGCCAGCAGCTCCCAGACAGGGGCGGGAGGGGAGCTGTTTTTT. The chain uses TRBV5-1 and TRBJ2-2; 8 nucleotides align to TRBD1. CDR1 and CDR2 (germline): SGHRS, YFSETQ. Unmatched junction bases numbered 9, after V lost 3 bases and J lost 8 bases. The CDR3 spans 15 residues.

The chain is built from TRBV11-3 and TRBJ2-3; D is uncertain. The CDR3 extends over 12 amino acids. The V end was cut by 3 bases, the J end by 5 bases, with 6 bases between. CDR1 and CDR2 (germline): SGHNT, YENEEA. CDR3 coding DNA: TGTGCCAGCAGCTTGCTAAGAGATACGCAGTATTTT. Protein: CASSLLRDTQYF.

V and J are TRBV30 and TRBJ2-7; 8 bases are shared with TRBD2. Per the germline V gene, CDR1 is GTSNPN and CDR2 is SVGIG (reference sequence). V was pared by 2 bases and J by 3 bases, with 3 bases of the junction left unmatched. The CDR3 has 13 amino acids. CDR3 amino acids: CAWSPGLDYEQYF. The CDR3 bases are TGTGCCTGGAGTCCGGGACTAGACTACGAGCAGTACTTC. The full variable domain, with the rest looked up from reference TRBV30 and TRBJ2-7, is SQTIHQWPATLVQPVGSPLSLECTVEGTSNPNLYWYRQAAGRGLQLLFYSVGIGQISSEVPQNLSASRPQDRQFILSSKKLLLSDSGFYLCAWSPGLDYEQYFGPGTRLTVT.

The CDR3 bases are TGTGCCATCACCGAGGGGAGGGGTTTGAACACTGAAGCTTTCTTT. Protein product: CAITEGRGLNTEAFF. This sequence joins TRBV10-3 and TRBJ1-1; maybe TRBD1 (5 bases). This CDR3 contains 15 residues. Trimming cost V 7 bases and J 0 bases, with 15 bases left between them. Germline V gene sequence: CDR1 ENHRY, CDR2 SYGVKD.